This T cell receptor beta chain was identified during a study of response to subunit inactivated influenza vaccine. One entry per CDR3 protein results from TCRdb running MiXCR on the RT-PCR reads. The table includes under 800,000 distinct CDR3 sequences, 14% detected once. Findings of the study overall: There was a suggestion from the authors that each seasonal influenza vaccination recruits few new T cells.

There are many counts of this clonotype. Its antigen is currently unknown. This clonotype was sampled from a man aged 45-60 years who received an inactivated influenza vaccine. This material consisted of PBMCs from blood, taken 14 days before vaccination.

The CDR3, as DNA: TGTGCCAGCAGCTCGGACACAAATGAAGCTTTCTTT. This translates into CASSSDTNEAFF. The chain uses TRBV7-9 and TRBJ1-1; a possible D gene is TRBD1 (5 bases). The CDR3 is made up of 12 amino acids. CDR1 is SEHNR and CDR2 is FQNEAQ in the germline V gene (reference sequence). Trimming took 4 bases from V and 7 from J, leaving 10 bases between them.